The clone carrying this T cell receptor beta chain has just a few counts. In the authors' workflow: Reference gene primer amplification gave nucleated cell count estimates. Clones were sequenced by immunoSEQ multiplex PCR, and TCRdb holds only the in-frame ones, with some missing. For V, J and clone size, that table is used; D and trimming come from the DNA. The sample gives tens of thousands of clones, around 86% of which show up once; less than 3% is in the top ten. This sample stems from a study of blood T cell repertoires in COVID-19. The sequence derives from an elderly man with acute or convalescent COVID-19. The sequencing input was peripheral blood.

CDR3 DNA sequence: TGTGCCAGCAGCTACGGACTAGACTCAAACAATGAGCAGTTCTTC. It yields the protein CASSYGLDSNNEQFF. This chain links TRBV11-2 with TRBJ2-1; TRBD2 aligns across 7 bases. Trimming took 4 bases from V and 5 from J; bases not matched to a gene: 8. This CDR3 spans 15 amino acids. Per germline, CDR1 SGHAT and CDR2 FQNNGV. The full variable domain, its missing parts supplied by reference TRBV11-2 and TRBJ2-1, is EAGVAQSPRYKIIEKRQSVAFWCNPISGHATLYWYQQILGQGPKLLIQFQNNGVVDDSQLPKDRFSAERLKGVDSTLKIQPAKLEDSAVYLCASSYGLDSNNEQFFGPGTRLTVL.